This T cell receptor (beta chain) is from a study of T-cell reconstitution after alpha-beta-depleted transplantation in children. Regarding the study as a whole: Elevated TCRbeta diversity at day 60 was traced, in some patients, to surviving recipient T cells and thymic progenitors. The origin of alpha-beta T cells about two months after transplant was reportedly several hundred expanded graft clones. A year had passed since transplant, and T-cell counts and diversity by then came mostly from newly produced T cells.

Molecular barcoding with unique molecular identifiers was used for the TCRbeta library. TCRdb passed the PCR reads through MiXCR, listing each CDR3 protein once. The data show some 150,000 distinct CDR3 sequences, 8% to 10% seen once. CDR3 length: 16 amino acids. Trimming took off 6 bases at V and 5 bases at J, with 22 bases between the two ends. Per the germline V gene, CDR1 is MNHNS and CDR2 is SASEGT. There are many counts of this clonotype. Its antigen is as yet unknown. The receptor was isolated from a female patient aged 2-15 years who had a stem cell transplant for congenital amegakaryocytic thrombocytopenia, so the T cells may come from the graft donor. The J gene is TRBJ2-5, the V gene TRBV6-1; perhaps TRBD2 as D (6 bases). Sequenced here: PBMCs, mostly from graft donor cells, sampled 180 days after TCRalphabeta/CD19-depleted stem cell transplant. CDR3 residues: CASSSWSRSAGETQYF. The CDR3 nucleotides are TGTGCCAGCAGCTCCTGGTCTAGGAGTGCGGGGGAGACCCAGTACTTC.